The next 14 T cell receptor beta chains were all read from a single sample in a study of cytomegalovirus exposure and HLA in healthy donors. The method was immunoSEQ multiplex PCR; TCRdb's version includes in-frame clones alone and lacks a portion of them. The sample consists of about 130,000 clones, approximately 82% of them appearing once. Sequenced material: PBMCs. These receptors all come from a man between 25 and 39 years old in good health and CMV-seropositive.

J is TRBJ1-2 and V is TRBV19; D is perhaps TRBD1 (6 bases). The CDR3 is 14 amino acids. The V and J ends lost 3 bases and 8 bases respectively, with 16 bases between them. Germline V gene sequence: CDR1 LNHDA, CDR2 SQIVND (reference sequence). In nucleotides, the CDR3 is TGTGCCAGTAGTATCCAAGGGAACCAGGGGGGCTACACCTTC. It yields the protein CASSIQGNQGGYTF.

The gene calls are TRBV25-1 and TRBJ1-1, with D tentatively TRBD1 (5 bases). Trimming left V 2 bases short and J 2 bases short, with 15 bases between. The CDR3 has 16 residues. Germline V gene sequence: CDR1 MGHDK, CDR2 SYGVNS. CDR3 amino acids: CASSEGFGRANTEAFF. In nucleotides, the CDR3 is TGTGCCAGCAGTGAAGGCTTCGGCAGGGCAAACACTGAAGCTTTCTTT.

V and J are TRBV7-6 and TRBJ2-7; tentative D call: TRBD2 (6 bases). Germline CDR1 and CDR2: SGHVS and FNYEAQ. The CDR3 consists of 13 residues. Trimming pared 5 bases from V and 3 bases from J, leaving 11 bases between. CDR3 protein: CASSPRDFYEQYF. CDR3 in DNA: TGTGCCAGCAGCCCCCGGGACTTCTACGAGCAGTACTTC.

The rearrangement joins TRBV19 to TRBJ2-7, with 11 bases identical to TRBD1. CDR1 is LNHDA, CDR2 SQIVND, per germline (reference sequence). This CDR3 has 14 amino acids. Germline trimming cut 5 bases from V and 6 bases from J; bases unmatched to any gene: 6. CDR3 in amino acids: CASSEWTGGGEQYF. Written as DNA, the CDR3 is TGTGCCAGTAGTGAGTGGACAGGGGGCGGCGAGCAGTACTTC. The variable domain in full, completed from reference TRBV19 and TRBJ2-7, reads DGGITQSPKYLFRKEGQNVTLSCEQNLNHDAMYWYRQDPGQGLRLIYYSQIVNDFQKGDIAEGYSVSREKKESFPLTVTSAQKNPTAFYLCASSEWTGGGEQYFGPGTRLTVT.

This chain uses TRBV27 with TRBJ2-4; 8 nucleotides agree with TRBD1. Germline loops: CDR1 MNHEY, CDR2 SMNVEV (reference sequence). This CDR3 is built from 14 residues. V gave up 3 bases and J gave up 6 bases; unmatched junction bases: 4. The CDR3 reads CASSLDRDRNIQYF. Here the CDR3 DNA reads TGTGCCAGCAGTTTGGACAGGGATAGAAACATTCAGTACTTC.

The chain recombines TRBV4-2 with TRBJ2-3, with D unclear. The germline CDR1 and CDR2 sequences are LGHNA and YNFKEQ. This CDR3 is 13 amino acids long. V was cut by 3 bases and J by 4 bases, with 8 bases left in between. Written as DNA, the CDR3 is TGTGCCAGCAGCCAGTCTACGGCAGATACGCAGTATTTT. Its protein product is CASSQSTADTQYF.

Here the CDR3 reads CASSRGQGIATGELFF. CDR3 bases: TGTGCCAGCAGCCGGGGACAGGGAATTGCCACCGGGGAGCTGTTTTTT. The gene calls are TRBV5-4 and TRBJ2-2, with TRBD1 identical over 9 bases. Germline trimming cut 4 bases from V and 4 bases from J; bases unmatched to any gene: 8. The germline V gene encodes CDR1 SGHNT and CDR2 YYREEE (reference sequence). This CDR3 comprises 16 residues. Complete variable domain (other parts from reference TRBV5-4 and TRBJ2-2): ETGVTQSPTHLIKTRGQQVTLRCSSQSGHNTVSWYQQALGQGPQFIFQYYREEENGRGNFPPRFSGLQFPNYSSELNVNALELDDSALYLCASSRGQGIATGELFFGEGSRLTVL.

This clone has at least ten counts. The rearrangement joins TRBV7-9 to TRBJ1-6; no reliable D call. There are 14 residues in the CDR3. Per the germline V gene, CDR1 is SEHNR and CDR2 is FQNEAQ (reference sequence). The V and J ends lost 5 bases and 10 bases respectively, with 15 bases between them. The CDR3 loop reads CASSPYGSLSPLHF. The CDR3 DNA reads as TGTGCCAGCAGCCCATACGGGAGCTTGTCACCCCTCCACTTT. The full variable domain, in which reference TRBV7-9 and TRBJ1-6 provide the parts outside the CDR3, is DTGVSQNPRHKITKRGQNVTFRCDPISEHNRLYWYRQTLGQGPEFLTYFQNEAQLEKSRLLSDRFSAERPKGSFSTLEIQRTEQGDSAMYLCASSPYGSLSPLHFGNGTRLTVT.

This clone was found once. The chain recombines TRBV7-2 with TRBJ1-1, with a weak D call TRBD1 (6 bases). Germline loops: CDR1 SGHTA, CDR2 FQGNSA. The CDR3 runs to 15 residues. Trimming stripped 5 bases from V and 0 bases from J, with 13 bases between. The CDR3 DNA reads as TGTGCCAGCAGCCCCCCGGGGACACTGAACACTGAAGCTTTCTTT. As protein: CASSPPGTLNTEAFF.

V gene TRBV10-3 combines with J gene TRBJ1-1; D call uncertain. CDR3 size: 13 residues. Trimming pared 5 bases from V and 1 base from J, leaving 8 bases between. The germline V gene has CDR1 ENHRY and CDR2 SYGVKD. As DNA, the CDR3 is TGTGCCATCAGTCCTTCGGGGAACACTGAAGCTTTCTTT. It translates to CAISPSGNTEAFF.

The rearrangement links TRBV5-5 to TRBJ2-2; D perhaps matches TRBD2 (5 bases). The CDR3 is made up of 15 amino acids. The germline V gene encodes CDR1 SGHKS and CDR2 YYEKEE (reference sequence). V lost 4 bases and J 3 bases, leaving 13 bases between the germline ends. CDR3 loop: CASSVSFGDTGELFF. For the CDR3, the DNA is TGTGCCAGCAGCGTCTCCTTCGGGGACACCGGGGAGCTGTTTTTT.

The chain is built from TRBV12-5 and TRBJ1-1, with a tentative D call TRBD1 (6 bases). Trimming shortened V by 5 bases and J by 2 bases, and 30 bases separated the two germline ends. In germline, CDR1 is LGHNT, CDR2 FRNRAP. The CDR3 runs 20 residues. The CDR3 nucleotides are TGTGCTAGTGGTCCCACCCCTTACGGGGGGGGGCCACATCTCAACACTGAAGCTTTCTTT. Translation gives CASGPTPYGGGPHLNTEAFF. Complete variable domain (other parts from reference TRBV12-5 and TRBJ1-1): DARVTQTPRHKVTEMGQEVTMRCQPILGHNTVFWYRQTMMQGLELLAYFRNRAPLDDSGMPKDRFSAEMPDATLATLKIQPSEPRDSAVYFCASGPTPYGGGPHLNTEAFFGQGTRLTVV.

The chain carries TRBV19 and TRBJ2-6; 8 nucleotides match TRBD1. Trimming at V came to 1 base and at J to 0 bases, leaving 2 bases not matched to a gene. The CDR3 has 17 amino acids. The germline V gene encodes CDR1 LNHDA and CDR2 SQIVND (reference sequence). The CDR3 loop reads CASSIGGQDSGANVLTF. The CDR3 DNA reads TGTGCCAGTAGTATAGGGGGACAGGACTCTGGGGCCAACGTCCTGACTTTC. Using reference TRBV19 and TRBJ2-6 for the parts outside the CDR3, the full variable domain is DGGITQSPKYLFRKEGQNVTLSCEQNLNHDAMYWYRQDPGQGLRLIYYSQIVNDFQKGDIAEGYSVSREKKESFPLTVTSAQKNPTAFYLCASSIGGQDSGANVLTFGAGSRLTVL.

The chain has TRBV11-2 and TRBJ2-6, with D perhaps TRBD2 (5 bases). The CDR3 loop spans 19 amino acids. Germline V gene sequence: CDR1 SGHAT, CDR2 FQNNGV. V lost 4 bases, J lost 0 bases, and 19 bases lay in between. The CDR3 is CASSYHPGGRRSGANVLTF. CDR3 coding DNA: TGTGCCAGCAGCTACCACCCGGGCGGGCGACGCTCTGGGGCCAACGTCCTGACTTTC. Combining the CDR3 with reference TRBV11-2 and TRBJ2-6 gives the whole variable domain EAGVAQSPRYKIIEKRQSVAFWCNPISGHATLYWYQQILGQGPKLLIQFQNNGVVDDSQLPKDRFSAERLKGVDSTLKIQPAKLEDSAVYLCASSYHPGGRRSGANVLTFGAGSRLTVL.